Detailed here is one TCR beta chain. The antigen is not known. CDR1 is PRHDT, CDR2 FYEKMQ, per germline (reference sequence). The V end lost 5 bases, the J end lost 4 bases, and 6 bases lay between the germline ends. The CDR3 is made up of 13 amino acids. Using immunoSEQ multiplex PCR, the repertoire was profiled, and TCRdb retains in-frame clones only, with some absent. The table shows about 140,000 clones, with approximately 91% occurring only once. This record comes from a study of CD4+ T cells in melanoma. Points from the study as a whole: A reported correlation linked neoantigen-specific CD4+ T cells to CD8+, macrophage and B cell function.

The origin of this receptor is a human donor with melanoma. This chain uses TRBV13 with TRBJ2-6; D is uncertain. The DNA for the CDR3 is TGTGCCAGCAGCCCATGGGGGGCCAACGTCCTGACTTTC. Protein sequence: CASSPWGANVLTF.